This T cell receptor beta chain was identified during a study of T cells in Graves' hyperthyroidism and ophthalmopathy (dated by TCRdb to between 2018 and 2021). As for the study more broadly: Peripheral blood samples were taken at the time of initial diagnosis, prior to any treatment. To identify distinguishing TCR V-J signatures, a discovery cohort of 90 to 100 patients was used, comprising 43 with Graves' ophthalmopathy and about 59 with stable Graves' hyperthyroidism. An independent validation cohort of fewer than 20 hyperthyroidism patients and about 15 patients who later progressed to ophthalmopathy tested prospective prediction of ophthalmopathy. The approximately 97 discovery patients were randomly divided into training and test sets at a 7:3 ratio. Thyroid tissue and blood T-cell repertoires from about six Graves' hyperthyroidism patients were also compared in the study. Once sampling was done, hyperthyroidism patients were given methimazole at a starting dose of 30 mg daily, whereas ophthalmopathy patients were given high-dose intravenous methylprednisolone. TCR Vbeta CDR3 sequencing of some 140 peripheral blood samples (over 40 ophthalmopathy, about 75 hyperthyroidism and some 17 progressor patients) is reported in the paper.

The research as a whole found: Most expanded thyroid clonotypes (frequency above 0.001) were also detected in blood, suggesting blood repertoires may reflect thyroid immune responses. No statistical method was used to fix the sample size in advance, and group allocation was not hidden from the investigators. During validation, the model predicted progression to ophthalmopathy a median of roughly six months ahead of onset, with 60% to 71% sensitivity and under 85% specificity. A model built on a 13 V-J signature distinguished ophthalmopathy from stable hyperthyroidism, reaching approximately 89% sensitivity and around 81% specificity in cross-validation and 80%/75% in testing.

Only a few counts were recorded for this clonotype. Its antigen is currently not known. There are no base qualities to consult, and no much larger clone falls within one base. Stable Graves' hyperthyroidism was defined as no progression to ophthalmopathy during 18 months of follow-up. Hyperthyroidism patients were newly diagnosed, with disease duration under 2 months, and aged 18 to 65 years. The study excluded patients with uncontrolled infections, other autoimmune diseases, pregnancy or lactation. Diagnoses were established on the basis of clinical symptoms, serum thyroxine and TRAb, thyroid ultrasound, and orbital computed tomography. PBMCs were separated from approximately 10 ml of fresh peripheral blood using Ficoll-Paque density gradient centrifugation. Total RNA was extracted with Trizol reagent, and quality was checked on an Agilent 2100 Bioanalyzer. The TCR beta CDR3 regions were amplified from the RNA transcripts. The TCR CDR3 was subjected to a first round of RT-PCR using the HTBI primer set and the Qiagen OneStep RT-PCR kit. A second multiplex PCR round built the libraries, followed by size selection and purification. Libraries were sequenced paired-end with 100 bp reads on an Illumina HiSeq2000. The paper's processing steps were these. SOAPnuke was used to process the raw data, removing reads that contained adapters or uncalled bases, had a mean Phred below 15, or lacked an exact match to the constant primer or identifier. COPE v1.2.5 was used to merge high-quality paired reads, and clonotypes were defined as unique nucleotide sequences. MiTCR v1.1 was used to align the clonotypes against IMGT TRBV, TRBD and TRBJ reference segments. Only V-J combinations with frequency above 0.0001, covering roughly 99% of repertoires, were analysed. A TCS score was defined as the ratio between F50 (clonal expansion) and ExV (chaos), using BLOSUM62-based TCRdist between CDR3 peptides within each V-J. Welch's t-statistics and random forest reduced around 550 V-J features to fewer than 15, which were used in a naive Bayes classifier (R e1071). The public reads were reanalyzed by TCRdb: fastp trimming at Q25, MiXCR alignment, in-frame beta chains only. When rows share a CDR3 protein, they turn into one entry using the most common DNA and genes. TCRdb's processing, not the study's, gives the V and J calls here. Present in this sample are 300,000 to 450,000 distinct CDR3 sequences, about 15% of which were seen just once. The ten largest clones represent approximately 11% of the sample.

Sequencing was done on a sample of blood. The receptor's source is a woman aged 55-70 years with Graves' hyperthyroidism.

The CDR3 region reads CASSLTQGQGDQETQYF. The DNA reads as follows: TGTGCCAGCAGTCTAACCCAGGGACAGGGGGATCAAGAGACCCAGTACTTC. In this chain, TRBV28 is recombined with TRBJ2-5, with 11 middle bases fitting TRBD1. Measured from the cysteine to the phenylalanine, the CDR3 is 17 residues long. Left in the record is the CDR3 DNA by itself, 51 bases read in frame from the first base. The junction shows trimming of 5 bases on V and 2 bases on J, and the gene matches do not reach 10 bases of it. CDR1 is given as MDHEN and CDR2 as SYDVKM, both from the germline V gene.